This section outlines one T cell receptor (beta chain) sequence together with its context. The sample originates from a study of cytomegalovirus exposure and HLA in healthy donors. Study details: The early release's HLA-typed donors yielded about 85 million unique TCRs.

Use of 60 Vbeta and 13 Jbeta primers characterized the PCR. The data were produced by immunoSEQ multiplex PCR, yet TCRdb's version contains in-frame clones alone and is incomplete. The sample has about 110,000 clones; more than 65% are singletons. This CDR3 is built from 17 residues. V shed 1 base and J shed 0 bases, with 16 bases lying between them. Germline assignment: CDR1 SEHNR and CDR2 FQNEAQ (reference sequence). This TCR derives from a man aged 35 to 55 in good health and CMV-seropositive. Specimen: PBMCs. The J gene is TRBJ2-7, the V gene TRBV7-9, with TRBD1 as a possible D gene (7 bases). The CDR3 nucleotides are TGTGCCAGCAGCTTAGTTGGGCGGAGGGGGCGCTCCTACGAGCAGTACTTC. Amino acids: CASSLVGRRGRSYEQYF.